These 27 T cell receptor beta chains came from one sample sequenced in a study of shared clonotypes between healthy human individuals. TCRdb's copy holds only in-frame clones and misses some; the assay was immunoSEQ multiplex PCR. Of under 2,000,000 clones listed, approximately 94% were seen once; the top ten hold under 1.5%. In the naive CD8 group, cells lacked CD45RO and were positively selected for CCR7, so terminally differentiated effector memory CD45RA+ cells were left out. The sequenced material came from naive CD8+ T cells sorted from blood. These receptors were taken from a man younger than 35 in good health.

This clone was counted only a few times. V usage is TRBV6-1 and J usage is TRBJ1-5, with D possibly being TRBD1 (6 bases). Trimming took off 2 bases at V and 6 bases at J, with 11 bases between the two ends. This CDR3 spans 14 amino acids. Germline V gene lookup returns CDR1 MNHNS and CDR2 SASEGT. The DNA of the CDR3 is TGTGCCAGCAGTGAACGGGGGGGCTTTCAGCCCCAGCATTTT. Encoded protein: CASSERGGFQPQHF.

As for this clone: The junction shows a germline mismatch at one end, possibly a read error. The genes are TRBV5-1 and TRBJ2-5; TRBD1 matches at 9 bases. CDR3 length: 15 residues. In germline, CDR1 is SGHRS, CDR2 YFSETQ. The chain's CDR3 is CASRLDRGPQETQYF. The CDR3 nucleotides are TGCGCCAGCAGGTTGGACAGGGGACCTCAAGAGACCCAGTACTTC.

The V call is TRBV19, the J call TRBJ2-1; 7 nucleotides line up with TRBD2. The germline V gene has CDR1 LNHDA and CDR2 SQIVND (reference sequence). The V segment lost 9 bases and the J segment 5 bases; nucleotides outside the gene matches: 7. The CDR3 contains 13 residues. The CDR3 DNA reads TGTGCCAGCCGGGACTACCAAAACAATGAGCAGTTCTTC. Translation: CASRDYQNNEQFF.

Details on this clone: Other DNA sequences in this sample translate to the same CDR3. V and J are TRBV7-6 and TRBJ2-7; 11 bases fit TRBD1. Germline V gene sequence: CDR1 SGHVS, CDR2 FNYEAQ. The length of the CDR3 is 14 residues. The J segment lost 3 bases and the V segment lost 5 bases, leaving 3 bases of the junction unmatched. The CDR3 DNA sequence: TGTGCCAGCAGCCCGGGACAGGGGGTCTACGAGCAGTACTTC. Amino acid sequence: CASSPGQGVYEQYF.

CDR3: CASSLRDTGTYEQYF. CDR3 nucleotide sequence: TGCGCCAGCAGCTTGAGGGATACAGGGACCTACGAGCAGTACTTC. V gene TRBV5-1 combines with J gene TRBJ2-7, with a weak D call TRBD1 (6 bases). V gave up 1 base and J gave up 2 bases, with 13 bases separating them. This CDR3 has 15 residues. Per the germline V gene, CDR1 is SGHRS and CDR2 is YFSETQ.

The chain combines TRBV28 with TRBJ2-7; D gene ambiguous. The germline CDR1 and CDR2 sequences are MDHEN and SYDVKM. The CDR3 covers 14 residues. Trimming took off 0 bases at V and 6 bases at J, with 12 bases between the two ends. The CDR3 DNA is TGTGCCAGCAGTTTATGGGGCGATCAGCCCGAGCAGTACTTC. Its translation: CASSLWGDQPEQYF. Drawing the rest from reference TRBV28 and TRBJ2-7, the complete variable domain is DVKVTQSSRYLVKRTGEKVFLECVQDMDHENMFWYRQDPGLGLRLIYFSYDVKMKEKGDIPEGYSVSREKKERFSLILESASTNQTSMYLCASSLWGDQPEQYFGPGTRLTVT.

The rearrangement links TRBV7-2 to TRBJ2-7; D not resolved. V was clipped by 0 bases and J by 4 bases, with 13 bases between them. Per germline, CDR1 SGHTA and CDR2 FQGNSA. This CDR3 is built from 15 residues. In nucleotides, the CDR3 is TGTGCCAGCAGCTTAGCGCTAGGGCCGGAATACGAGCAGTACTTC. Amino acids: CASSLALGPEYEQYF.

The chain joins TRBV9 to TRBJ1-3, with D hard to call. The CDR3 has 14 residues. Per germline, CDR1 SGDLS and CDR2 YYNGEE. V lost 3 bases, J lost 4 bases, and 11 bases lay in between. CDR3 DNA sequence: TGTGCCAGCAGCGGTGTGTTTTCGGGAAACACCATATATTTT. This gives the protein CASSGVFSGNTIYF.

The CDR3 DNA is TGTGCCAGCAGCACCCCCTCTGGGGCCAACGTCCTGACTTTC. Translated: CASSTPSGANVLTF. V and J are TRBV9 and TRBJ2-6, with D uncertain. Germline V CDR1 and CDR2: SGDLS, YYNGEE. Trimming left V 4 bases short and J 0 bases short, with 5 bases between. This CDR3 comprises 14 residues. Full variable domain (missing parts from reference TRBV9 and TRBJ2-6): DSGVTQTPKHLITATGQRVTLRCSPRSGDLSVYWYQQSLDQGLQFLIQYYNGEERAKGNILERFSAQQFPDLHSELNLSSLELGDSALYFCASSTPSGANVLTFGAGSRLTVL.

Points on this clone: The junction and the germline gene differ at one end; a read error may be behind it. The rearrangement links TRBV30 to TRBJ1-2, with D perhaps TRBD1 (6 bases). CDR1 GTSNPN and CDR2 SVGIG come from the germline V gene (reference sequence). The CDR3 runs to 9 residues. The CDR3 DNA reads TGTGCCTGGAGTTACCGGGGGCCATTC. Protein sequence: CAWSYRGPF.

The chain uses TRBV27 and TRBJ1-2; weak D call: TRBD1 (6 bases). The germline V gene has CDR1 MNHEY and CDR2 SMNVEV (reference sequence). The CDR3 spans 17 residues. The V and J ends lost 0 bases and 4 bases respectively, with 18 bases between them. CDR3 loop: CASSLSIDTGLLYGYTF. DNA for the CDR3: TGTGCCAGCAGTTTATCGATAGATACAGGGCTACTCTATGGCTACACCTTC.

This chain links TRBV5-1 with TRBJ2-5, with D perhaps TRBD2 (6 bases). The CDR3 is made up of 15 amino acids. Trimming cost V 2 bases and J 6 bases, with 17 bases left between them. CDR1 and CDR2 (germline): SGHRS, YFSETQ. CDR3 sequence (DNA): TGCGCCAGCAGCTTTTCCGGGGGAGATTCAAAGACCCAGTACTTC. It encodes CASSFSGGDSKTQYF.

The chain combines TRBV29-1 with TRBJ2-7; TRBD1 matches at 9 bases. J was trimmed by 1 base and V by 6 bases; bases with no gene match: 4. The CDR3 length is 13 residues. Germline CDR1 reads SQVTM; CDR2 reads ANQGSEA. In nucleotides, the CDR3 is TGCAGCGTCTCGGGACAGGGTTCCTACGAGCAGTACTTC. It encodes CSVSGQGSYEQYF.

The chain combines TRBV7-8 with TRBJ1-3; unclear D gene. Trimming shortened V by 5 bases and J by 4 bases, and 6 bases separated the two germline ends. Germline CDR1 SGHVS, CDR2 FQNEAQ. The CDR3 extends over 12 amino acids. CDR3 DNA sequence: TGTGCCAGCAGCGGGAGGGGAAACACCATATATTTT. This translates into CASSGRGNTIYF.

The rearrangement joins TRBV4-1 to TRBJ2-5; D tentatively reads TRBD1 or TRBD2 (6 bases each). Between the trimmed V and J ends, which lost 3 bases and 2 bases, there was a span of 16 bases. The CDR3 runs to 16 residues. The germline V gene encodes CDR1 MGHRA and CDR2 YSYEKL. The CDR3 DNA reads TGCGCCAGCAGCCACACAAGGGGGGCAGGGCAAGAGACCCAGTACTTC. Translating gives CASSHTRGAGQETQYF.

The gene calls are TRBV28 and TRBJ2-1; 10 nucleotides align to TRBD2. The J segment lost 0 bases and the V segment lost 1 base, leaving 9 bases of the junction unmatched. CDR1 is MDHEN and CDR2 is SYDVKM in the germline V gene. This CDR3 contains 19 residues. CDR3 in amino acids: CASSLLSGGAGGSYNEQFF. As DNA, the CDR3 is TGTGCCAGCAGTTTATTAAGCGGGGGGGCCGGAGGCTCCTACAATGAGCAGTTCTTC.

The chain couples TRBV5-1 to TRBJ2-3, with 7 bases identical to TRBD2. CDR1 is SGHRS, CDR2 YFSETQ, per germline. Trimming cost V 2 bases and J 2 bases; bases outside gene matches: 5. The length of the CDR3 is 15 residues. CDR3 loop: CASSFGRGNTDTQYF. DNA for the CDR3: TGCGCCAGCAGCTTTGGGCGGGGGAACACAGATACGCAGTATTTT.

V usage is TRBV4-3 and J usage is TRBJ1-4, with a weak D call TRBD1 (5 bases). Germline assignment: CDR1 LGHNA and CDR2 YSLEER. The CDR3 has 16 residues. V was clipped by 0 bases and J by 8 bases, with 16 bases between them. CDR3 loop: CASSQDREGLGEKLFF. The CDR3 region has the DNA TGCGCCAGCAGCCAAGATCGGGAGGGGCTTGGCGAAAAACTGTTTTTT.

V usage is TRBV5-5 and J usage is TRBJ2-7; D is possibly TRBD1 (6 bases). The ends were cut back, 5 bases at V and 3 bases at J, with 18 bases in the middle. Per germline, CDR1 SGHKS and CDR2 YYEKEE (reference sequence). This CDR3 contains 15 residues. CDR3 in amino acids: CASSHAGTPRYEQYF. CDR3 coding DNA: TGTGCCAGCAGTCACGCCGGGACACCTCGCTACGAGCAGTACTTC.

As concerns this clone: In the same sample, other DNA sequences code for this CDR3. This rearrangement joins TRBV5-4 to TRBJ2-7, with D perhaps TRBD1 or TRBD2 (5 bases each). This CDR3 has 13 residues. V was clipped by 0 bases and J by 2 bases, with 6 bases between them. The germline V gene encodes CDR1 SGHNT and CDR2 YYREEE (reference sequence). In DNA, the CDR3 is TGTGCCAGCAGCTTGGGGGGGACCTACGAGCAGTACTTC. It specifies CASSLGGTYEQYF.

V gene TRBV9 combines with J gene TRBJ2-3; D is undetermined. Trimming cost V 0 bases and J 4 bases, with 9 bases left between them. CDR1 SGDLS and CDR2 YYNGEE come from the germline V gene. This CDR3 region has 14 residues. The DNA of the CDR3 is TGTGCCAGCAGCGTAGTGGGCTGGGCAGATACGCAGTATTTT. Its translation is CASSVVGWADTQYF.

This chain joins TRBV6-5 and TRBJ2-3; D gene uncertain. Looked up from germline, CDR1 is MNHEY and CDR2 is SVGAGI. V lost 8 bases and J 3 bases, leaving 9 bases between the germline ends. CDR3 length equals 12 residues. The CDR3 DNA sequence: TGTGCCAGCGGCGAACGGACAGATACGCAGTATTTT. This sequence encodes CASGERTDTQYF.

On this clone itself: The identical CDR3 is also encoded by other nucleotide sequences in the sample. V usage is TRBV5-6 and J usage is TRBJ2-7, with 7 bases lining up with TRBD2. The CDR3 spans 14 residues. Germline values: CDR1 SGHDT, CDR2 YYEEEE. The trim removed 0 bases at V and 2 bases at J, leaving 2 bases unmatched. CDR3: CASSLAGGPYEQYF. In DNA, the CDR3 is TGTGCCAGCAGCTTGGCGGGAGGACCCTACGAGCAGTACTTC.

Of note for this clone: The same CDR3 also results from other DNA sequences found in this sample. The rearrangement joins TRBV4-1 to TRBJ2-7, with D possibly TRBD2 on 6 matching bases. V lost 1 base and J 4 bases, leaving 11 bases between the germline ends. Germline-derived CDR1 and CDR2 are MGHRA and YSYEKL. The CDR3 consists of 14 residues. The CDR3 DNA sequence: TGCGCCAGCAGCCAAGTCAGTGGGGGGTACGAGCAGTACTTC. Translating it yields CASSQVSGGYEQYF.

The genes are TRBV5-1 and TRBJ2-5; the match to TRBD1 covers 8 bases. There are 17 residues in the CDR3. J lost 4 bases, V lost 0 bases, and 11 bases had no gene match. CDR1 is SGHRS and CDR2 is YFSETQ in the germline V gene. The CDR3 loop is CASSLAHQGAQTETQYF. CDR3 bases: TGCGCCAGCAGCTTGGCCCACCAGGGGGCGCAGACAGAGACCCAGTACTTC. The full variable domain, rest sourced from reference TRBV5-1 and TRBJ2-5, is KAGVTQTPRYLIKTRGQQVTLSCSPISGHRSVSWYQQTPGQGLQFLFEYFSETQRNKGNFPGRFSGRQFSNSRSEMNVSTLELGDSALYLCASSLAHQGAQTETQYFGPGTRLLVL.

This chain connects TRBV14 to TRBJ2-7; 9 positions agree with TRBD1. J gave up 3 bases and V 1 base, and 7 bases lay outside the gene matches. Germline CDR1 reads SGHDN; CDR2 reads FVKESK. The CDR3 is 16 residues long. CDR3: CASSQGIRDRVYEQYF. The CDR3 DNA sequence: TGTGCCAGCAGCCAAGGTATCCGGGACAGGGTCTACGAGCAGTACTTC.

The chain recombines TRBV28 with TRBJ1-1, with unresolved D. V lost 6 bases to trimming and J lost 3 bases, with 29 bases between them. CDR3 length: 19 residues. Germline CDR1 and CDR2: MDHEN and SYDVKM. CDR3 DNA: TGTGCCAGCAGACCCCCTCCCCTCGAGGCAGTCTGGGGAGACACTGAAGCTTTCTTT. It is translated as CASRPPPLEAVWGDTEAFF.